These T cell receptor beta chains were read from a single sample in a study of blood T cells in healthy people across ages. In TCRdb, the 5' RACE reads were re-called with MiXCR into one record per CDR3 protein. The data show about 1.4 million distinct CDR3 sequences, roughly 64% seen once. Sequences were obtained from blood. All receptors come from a man aged 18 to 29 in good health. CDR3s include the opening cysteine and the closing phenylalanine or tryptophan. Fields, in order: D gene, clone size, V gene, J gene, CDR3 protein, CDR3 DNA. D genes are given only for firm matches. Some rows have no size entry. The others give once, few or many, or a class for an expanded clone.

>TRBD1|NA|TRBV7-9|TRBJ2-7
CASSLGTGDFEQYF
TGTGCCAGCAGCTTGGGGACAGGGGACTTCGAGCAGTACTTC
>NA|NA|TRBV3-1|TRBJ1-6
CASSQSPGPNNSPLHF
TGTGCCAGCAGCCAATCTCCGGGACCCAATAATTCACCCCTCCACTTT
>TRBD1|NA|TRBV10-3|TRBJ2-7
CAIQEGGHEQYF
TGTGCCATCCAGGAAGGGGGCCACGAGCAGTACTTC
>NA|NA|TRBV28|TRBJ2-7
CASRPGQNSYEQYF
TGTGCCAGCAGACCAGGGCAGAACTCCTACGAGCAGTACTTC
>NA|NA|TRBV2|TRBJ2-5
CASSEGTVRETQYF
TGTGCCAGCAGTGAAGGGACAGTTCGTGAGACCCAGTACTTC
>NA|NA|TRBV11-2|TRBJ1-1
CASSLWVEAFF
TGTGCCAGCAGCTTATGGGTCGAAGCTTTCTTT
>NA|many|TRBV29-1|TRBJ2-3
CSVPGADTQYF
TGCAGCGTTCCAGGAGCGGATACGCAGTATTTT
>NA|once|TRBV9|TRBJ2-4
CASSARGRIAKNIQYF
TGTGCCAGCAGCGCCAGGGGGAGGATAGCCAAAAACATTCAGTACTTC
>TRBD2|once|TRBV5-1|TRBJ2-7
CASSLDREILAGTDSYEQYF
TGCGCCAGCAGCTTGGACAGGGAGATACTAGCGGGGACTGACTCCTACGAGCAGTACTTC
>TRBD2|NA|TRBV20-1|TRBJ2-1
CSAESSGSVNEQFF
TGCAGTGCTGAATCTAGCGGGAGTGTTAATGAGCAGTTCTTC
>NA|once|TRBV2|TRBJ2-7
CASLFGAYEQYF
TGTGCCAGCCTATTCGGGGCCTACGAGCAGTACTTC
>TRBD2|NA|TRBV10-3|TRBJ2-3
CAIRTTSGSTDTQYF
TGTGCCATCAGGACGACTAGCGGGAGCACAGATACGCAGTATTTT
>TRBD1|NA|TRBV24-1|TRBJ2-1
CATSDNRDSGWNEQFF
TGTGCCACCAGTGATAACCGGGACAGCGGTTGGAATGAGCAGTTCTTC
>NA|NA|TRBV25-1|TRBJ1-1
CASSSPAPNTEAFF
TGTGCCAGCAGCAGCCCCGCCCCGAACACTGAAGCTTTCTTT
>NA|NA|TRBV27|TRBJ2-1
CASRPIGTNEQFF
TGTGCCAGCAGGCCCATAGGTACCAATGAGCAGTTCTTC
>NA|NA|TRBV29-1|TRBJ2-7
CSVRGTLTYEQYF
TGCAGCGTTCGTGGAACACTAACCTACGAGCAGTACTTC
>TRBD2|NA|TRBV11-2|TRBJ2-3
CASSPFFGGLAGGHPTDMQYF
TGTGCCAGCAGCCCGTTCTTTGGGGGACTAGCGGGAGGTCATCCCACAGATATGCAGTATTTT
>TRBD1|few|TRBV4-1|TRBJ2-7
CASSPDGTGRSYEQYF
TGCGCCAGCAGCCCAGATGGGACAGGGAGGTCCTACGAGCAGTACTTC
>TRBD1|NA|TRBV7-2|TRBJ1-2
CASSPGTGFNYGYTF
TGTGCCAGCAGCCCCGGGACAGGGTTCAACTATGGCTACACCTTC
>NA|many|TRBV29-1|TRBJ2-7
CSVLGGSYEQYF
TGCAGCGTTCTAGGGGGTTCCTACGAGCAGTACTTC
>NA|few|TRBV6-5|TRBJ2-5
CASSYSGSRKETQYF
TGTGCCAGCAGTTACTCTGGCAGCCGGAAAGAGACCCAGTACTTC
>NA|NA|TRBV10-3|TRBJ1-1
CAISESQGNTEAFF
TGTGCCATCAGTGAGTCCCAGGGGAACACTGAAGCTTTCTTT
>TRBD1|NA|TRBV29-1|TRBJ2-4
CSVTTHKTGKEQYF
TGCAGCGTTACCACTCACAAGACAGGGAAGGAGCAGTACTTC
>NA|few|TRBV12-3/TRBV12-4|TRBJ2-1
CASSPRARTPPREQFF
TGTGCCAGCAGTCCCCGGGCGAGGACTCCTCCCCGTGAGCAGTTCTTC
>NA|few|TRBV15|TRBJ2-1
CATSRETGPNEQFF
TGTGCCACCAGCAGAGAAACAGGGCCCAATGAGCAGTTCTTC
>TRBD2|NA|TRBV20-1|TRBJ2-1
CSARVSGGARYEQFF
TGCAGTGCTAGAGTCAGCGGGGGGGCCAGGTATGAGCAGTTCTTC
>NA|NA|TRBV28|TRBJ2-2
CASSFTRYPEGGELFF
TGTGCCAGCAGTTTTACCCGGTACCCCGAGGGCGGGGAGCTGTTTTTT
>NA|NA|TRBV28|TRBJ1-2
CASSSPVTQSGYTF
TGTGCCAGCAGTTCACCCGTTACTCAGTCTGGGTACACCTTC
>TRBD2|NA|TRBV7-9|TRBJ2-3
CASSRTSGFADTQYF
TGTGCCAGCAGCCGGACTAGCGGGTTCGCAGATACGCAGTATTTT
>TRBD2|once|TRBV20-1|TRBJ2-7
CSARAPGGDKYYEQYF
TGCAGTGCTAGAGCCCCGGGGGGGGACAAATACTACGAGCAGTACTTC
>TRBD2|few|TRBV4-1|TRBJ2-7
CASSPVAGAYEQYF
TGCGCCAGCAGCCCGGTGGCGGGGGCCTACGAGCAGTACTTC
>TRBD2|NA|TRBV13|TRBJ2-7
CASSLGVPGLAGALQSYEQYF
TGTGCCAGCAGCTTAGGAGTTCCGGGACTAGCGGGAGCATTGCAGTCCTACGAGCAGTACTTC
>NA|NA|TRBV10-3|TRBJ2-7
CAISGITYEQYF
TGTGCCATCAGTGGAATTACCTACGAGCAGTACTTC
>TRBD1|NA|TRBV29-1|TRBJ2-4
CSVTEQGTKNIQYF
TGCAGCGTGACCGAACAGGGGACCAAAAACATTCAGTACTTC
>NA|NA|TRBV9|TRBJ2-3
CASSAQTSGSTDTQYF
TGTGCCAGCAGCGCCCAGACTAGTGGGTCCACAGATACGCAGTATTTT
>TRBD1|NA|TRBV24-1|TRBJ2-3
CATSDQGTVRTDTQYF
TGTGCCACCAGTGACCAAGGGACAGTCCGCACAGATACGCAGTATTTT
>NA|few|TRBV7-7|TRBJ2-3
CASSPINGPADTQYF
TGTGCCAGCAGCCCCATTAACGGGCCGGCAGATACGCAGTATTTT
>NA|NA|TRBV29-1|TRBJ2-4
CSVEGQGTYNEQYF
TGCAGCGTTGAGGGGCAGGGGACCTACAATGAGCAGTACTTC
>NA|NA|TRBV10-3|TRBJ2-3
CAISDGVSAHSDTQYF
TGTGCCATCAGTGATGGGGTCTCCGCGCATTCAGATACGCAGTATTTT
>NA|NA|TRBV21-1|TRBJ2-5
CASSKRWLPEGVQETQYF
TGTGCCAGCAGCAAAAGATGGCTCCCTGAGGGGGTCCAAGAGACCCAGTACTTC